Sequencing of this T cell receptor beta chain was carried out in a study of T cell responses to AZD1222 COVID-19 vaccine. Study-level points and caveats: Two AZD1222 doses significantly raised spike-specific TCR breadth and depth over controls. The study found vaccine-associated CD4 TCRs spanning spike, dominant at 160-218 and 743-854.

Remarks on this clone: The target antigen is unknown.

The CDR3 has 18 amino acids. V was trimmed by 3 bases and J by 1 base, leaving 20 bases between them. CDR1 is SGHRS, CDR2 YFSETQ, per germline. Libraries were prepared by immunoSEQ multiplex PCR; TCRdb keeps only in-frame clonotypes and omits some of them. The sample has fewer than 150,000 clones; roughly 90% are singletons. J is TRBJ1-3 and V is TRBV5-1; TRBD1 might be the D (6 bases). This TCR was recovered from an adult in good health. This specimen was peripheral blood, taken on day 0 of AZD1222 vaccination. The CDR3 loop reads CASSSRPAQGFSGNTIYF. The CDR3 coding sequence is TGCGCCAGCAGCTCCCGACCCGCACAGGGTTTTTCTGGAAACACCATATATTTT.